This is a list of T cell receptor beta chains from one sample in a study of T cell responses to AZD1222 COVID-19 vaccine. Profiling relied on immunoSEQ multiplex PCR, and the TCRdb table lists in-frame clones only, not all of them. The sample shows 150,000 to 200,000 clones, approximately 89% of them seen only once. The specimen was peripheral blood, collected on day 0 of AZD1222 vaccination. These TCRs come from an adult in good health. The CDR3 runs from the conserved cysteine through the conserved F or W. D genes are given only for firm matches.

cdr3_aa: CASSQETGGAYNEQFF
cdr3_nt: TGTGCCAGCAGCCAAGAGACAGGGGGCGCCTACAATGAGCAGTTCTTC
j_call: TRBJ2-1
v_call: TRBV4-2
d_call: TRBD1

cdr3_aa: CATSASGGADGYTF
cdr3_nt: TGTGCCACCAGTGCCTCGGGGGGCGCGGATGGCTACACCTTC
j_call: TRBJ1-2
v_call: TRBV24-1
d_call: -

cdr3_aa: CASSFYNEQFF
cdr3_nt: TGTGCCAGCAGTTTTTACAATGAGCAGTTCTTC
j_call: TRBJ2-1
v_call: TRBV27
d_call: -

cdr3_aa: CAIKGTGGQPQHF
cdr3_nt: TGTGCCATCAAGGGGACAGGCGGCCAGCCCCAGCATTTT
j_call: TRBJ1-5
v_call: TRBV10-3
d_call: TRBD1

cdr3_aa: CASSWDRNYEQYF
cdr3_nt: TGCGCCAGCAGCTGGGACAGAAACTACGAGCAGTACTTC
j_call: TRBJ2-7
v_call: TRBV5-1
d_call: TRBD1

cdr3_aa: CASSQDRTGGFFNYGYTF
cdr3_nt: TGTGCCAGCAGCCAAGACAGGACAGGGGGTTTTTTTAACTATGGCTACACCTTC
j_call: TRBJ1-2
v_call: TRBV3-1/TRBV3-2
d_call: TRBD1

cdr3_aa: CASSVARGGGGYTF
cdr3_nt: TGTGCCAGCAGCGTAGCTCGGGGAGGTGGCGGCTACACCTTC
j_call: TRBJ1-2
v_call: TRBV9
d_call: -

cdr3_aa: CATSDQTSGSKNEQFF
cdr3_nt: TGTGCCACCAGTGACCAGACTAGCGGGAGTAAGAATGAGCAGTTCTTC
j_call: TRBJ2-1
v_call: TRBV24-1
d_call: TRBD2

cdr3_aa: CASSEQVNTGELFF
cdr3_nt: TGTGCCAGCAGTGAACAGGTGAACACCGGGGAGCTGTTTTTT
j_call: TRBJ2-2
v_call: TRBV27
d_call: -

cdr3_aa: CASSLRLAGANEQFF
cdr3_nt: TGTGCCAGCAGCCTCAGACTGGCGGGAGCAAATGAGCAGTTCTTC
j_call: TRBJ2-1
v_call: TRBV11-3
d_call: TRBD2

cdr3_aa: CASRSSVNTEAFF
cdr3_nt: TGTGCCAGCAGGTCGTCAGTGAACACTGAAGCTTTCTTT
j_call: TRBJ1-1
v_call: TRBV5-4
d_call: -

cdr3_aa: CASSQAWGLATTGPAKNIQYF
cdr3_nt: TGTGCCAGCAGCCAAGCCTGGGGACTAGCGACCACCGGACCAGCCAAAAACATTCAGTACTTC
j_call: TRBJ2-4
v_call: TRBV4-2
d_call: TRBD2

cdr3_aa: CASSFAGNSNQPQHF
cdr3_nt: TGTGCCAGCAGCTTTGCAGGAAATAGCAATCAGCCCCAGCATTTT
j_call: TRBJ1-5
v_call: TRBV7-8
d_call: -

cdr3_aa: CAAGDRPNTEAFF
cdr3_nt: TGTGCCGCCGGGGACAGGCCGAACACTGAAGCTTTCTTT
j_call: TRBJ1-1
v_call: TRBV15
d_call: TRBD1

cdr3_aa: CASTLGPSNTGELFF
cdr3_nt: TGTGCCAGCACCCTTGGACCCTCGAACACCGGGGAGCTGTTTTTT
j_call: TRBJ2-2
v_call: TRBV28
d_call: -

cdr3_aa: CSAPGPGQGYTEAFF
cdr3_nt: TGCAGCGCGCCAGGACCGGGACAGGGGTACACTGAAGCTTTCTTT
j_call: TRBJ1-1
v_call: TRBV29-1
d_call: TRBD1